This T cell receptor beta chain comes out of a study of T cell responses to AZD1222 COVID-19 vaccine. Looking at the study overall: Both about-4-week and about-12-week second-dose recipients were combined. Study findings and constraints: Repertoires were collected only later (after the peak T cell response had occurred). There were mostly white British donors and more females than males, and clonal diversity was possibly underestimated.

Generated by immunoSEQ multiplex PCR, the TCRdb table keeps only in-frame clones and is missing some. This sample has 75,000 to 100,000 clones; 90% occur once, and the top ten carry about 26%. With regard to this clone: What it binds is not known.

The receptor comes from an adult in good health. This sample comprised peripheral blood, obtained on day 0 of AZD1222 vaccination.

As DNA, the CDR3 is TGCGCCAGCAGCGATGGGGGGCGGTTCCGGGAAAAACTGTTTTTT. It translates to CASSDGGRFREKLFF. The V and J genes are TRBV5-1 and TRBJ1-4, with D maybe TRBD1 (6 bases). The V gene lost 4 bases and the J gene lost 8 bases, with 18 bases spanning the gap. This CDR3 has 15 amino acids. The germline gives CDR1 SGHRS, CDR2 YFSETQ.